This T cell receptor beta chain came from a study of T cell responses to AZD1222 COVID-19 vaccine. Overall study results and limits: No repertoire was sampled before or during the peak T cell response, only after it.

Looked up from germline, CDR1 is LNHDA and CDR2 is SQIVND (reference sequence). The CDR3 has 15 amino acids. Trimming took off 5 bases at V and 4 bases at J, with 17 bases between the two ends. The data were produced by immunoSEQ multiplex PCR, yet TCRdb's version contains in-frame clones alone and is incomplete. The sample has about 69,000 clones; about nine tenths are singletons. Concerning this clone itself: Antigen unknown.

The chain is built from TRBV19 and TRBJ1-1; D is unclear. The source is an adult in good health. The sample here was peripheral blood, taken on day 0 of AZD1222 vaccination. In nucleotides, the CDR3 is TGTGCCAGTAGTGCCCCCCACGGCTTTGCCACTGAAGCTTTCTTT. This gives the protein CASSAPHGFATEAFF.